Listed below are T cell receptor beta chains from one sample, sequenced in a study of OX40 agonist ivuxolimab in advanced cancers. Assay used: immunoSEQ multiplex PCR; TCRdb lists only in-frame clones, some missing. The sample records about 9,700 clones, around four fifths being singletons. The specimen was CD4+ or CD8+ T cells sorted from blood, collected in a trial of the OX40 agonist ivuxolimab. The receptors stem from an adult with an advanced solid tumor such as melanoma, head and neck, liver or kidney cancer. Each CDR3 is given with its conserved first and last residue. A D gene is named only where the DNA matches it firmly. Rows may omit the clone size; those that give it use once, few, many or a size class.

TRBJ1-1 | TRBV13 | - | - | CASSLVAVNTEAFF | TGTGCCAGCAGCTTAGTGGCGGTGAACACTGAAGCTTTCTTT
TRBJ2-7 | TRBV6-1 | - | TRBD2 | CASSEIGGSSYEQYF | TGTGCCAGCAGTGAAATCGGCGGGAGTTCCTACGAGCAGTACTTC
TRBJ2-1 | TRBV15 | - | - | CATGDSNYNEQFF | TGTGCCACCGGCGACAGCAACTACAATGAGCAGTTCTTC
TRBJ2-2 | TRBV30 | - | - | CAWSWGAGELFF | TGTGCCTGGAGCTGGGGGGCCGGGGAGCTGTTTTTT
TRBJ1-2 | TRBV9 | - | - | CASSVEPSGANYGYTF | TGTGCCAGCAGCGTCGAACCCAGCGGGGCTAACTATGGCTACACCTTC
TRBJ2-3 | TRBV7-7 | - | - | CASSPTGNTDTQYF | TGTGCTAGCAGCCCTACAGGGAACACAGATACGCAGTATTTT
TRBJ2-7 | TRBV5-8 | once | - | CASSSYPHEQYF | TGTGCCAGCAGCTCTTATCCCCACGAGCAGTACTTC
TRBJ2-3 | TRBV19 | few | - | CASSMSGEVTDTQYF | TGTGCCAGTAGTATGTCGGGGGAGGTAACAGATACGCAGTATTTT
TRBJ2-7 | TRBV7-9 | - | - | CASSQLNDYEQYF | TGTGCCAGCAGCCAGCTAAACGACTACGAGCAGTACTTC
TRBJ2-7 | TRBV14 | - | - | CASGGTFYEQYF | TGTGCCAGCGGAGGGACCTTCTACGAGCAGTACTTC
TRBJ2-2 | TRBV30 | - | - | CAWSVSGELFF | TGTGCCTGGAGTGTTAGCGGGGAGCTGTTTTTT
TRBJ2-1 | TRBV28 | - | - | CASSYPGGPSNEQFF | TGTGCCAGCAGTTATCCCGGAGGGCCTAGTAATGAGCAGTTCTTC
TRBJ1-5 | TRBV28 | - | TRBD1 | CASSLRSGTGVQPQHF | TGTGCCAGCAGTTTACGATCCGGGACAGGGGTTCAGCCCCAGCATTTT
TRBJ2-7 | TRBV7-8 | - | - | CASSLAGQPIHEQYF | TGTGCCAGCAGCTTAGCAGGTCAACCTATCCACGAGCAGTACTTC
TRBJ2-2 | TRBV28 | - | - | CASSLGGATGELFF | TGTGCCAGCAGTTTAGGGGGGGCCACCGGGGAGCTGTTTTTT
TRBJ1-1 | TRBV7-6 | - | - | CASSEYQGIEAFF | TGTGCCAGCAGCGAATATCAGGGGATTGAAGCTTTCTTT
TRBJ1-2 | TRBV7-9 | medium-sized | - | CASSLDGFYGYTF | TGTGCCAGCAGCTTAGATGGATTCTATGGCTACACCTTC
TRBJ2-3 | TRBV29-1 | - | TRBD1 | CSVAPGQVRRTDTQYF | TGCAGCGTAGCTCCGGGACAGGTGAGAAGGACAGATACGCAGTATTTT
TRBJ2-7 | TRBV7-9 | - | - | CASSLAASYEQYF | TGTGCCAGCAGCTTAGCGGCATCCTACGAGCAGTACTTC
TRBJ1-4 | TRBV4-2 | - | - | CASSQDEGGGGEKLFF | TGTGCCAGCAGCCAAGATGAGGGAGGGGGTGGTGAAAAACTGTTTTTT
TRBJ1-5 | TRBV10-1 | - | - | CASSDPGKPQHF | TGCGCCAGCAGTGATCCGGGAAAGCCCCAGCATTTT
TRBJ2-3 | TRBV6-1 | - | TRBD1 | CASRGQGSDTQYF | TGTGCCAGCAGGGGACAGGGGTCAGATACGCAGTATTTT
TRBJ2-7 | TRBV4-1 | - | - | CASSFGGSGGYEQYF | TGCGCCAGCAGCTTCGGGGGTAGCGGCGGCTACGAGCAGTACTTC
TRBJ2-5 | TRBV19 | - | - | CASSISGSGETQYF | TGTGCCAGTAGTATATCCGGGAGCGGCGAGACCCAGTACTTC
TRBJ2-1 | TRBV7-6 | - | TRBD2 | CASSFQTSGEGYNEQFF | TGTGCCAGCAGCTTCCAGACTAGCGGGGAAGGGTACAATGAGCAGTTCTTC
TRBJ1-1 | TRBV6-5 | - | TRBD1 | CASRDRVWTEAFF | TGTGCCAGCAGGGACAGGGTTTGGACTGAAGCTTTCTTT
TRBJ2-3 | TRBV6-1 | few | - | CASSERTETDTQYF | TGTGCCAGCAGTGAAAGGACAGAGACAGATACGCAGTATTTT
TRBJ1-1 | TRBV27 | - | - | CASGARGGTEAFF | TGTGCCAGCGGGGCCCGGGGTGGAACTGAAGCTTTCTTT
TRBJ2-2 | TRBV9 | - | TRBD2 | CASSGVGTSGSNTGELFF | TGTGCCAGCAGCGGAGTCGGGACTAGCGGTTCGAACACCGGGGAGCTGTTTTTT
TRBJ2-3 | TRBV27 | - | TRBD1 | CASRPETGSDTQYF | TGTGCCAGCAGACCCGAGACAGGGTCAGATACGCAGTATTTT
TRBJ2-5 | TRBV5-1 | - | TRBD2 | CASSSQLAEETQYF | TGCGCCAGCAGCTCCCAACTAGCGGAAGAGACCCAGTACTTC
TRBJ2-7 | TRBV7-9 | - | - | CASSPPEWQQYF | TGTGCCAGCAGCCCCCCGGAGTGGCAGCAGTACTTC
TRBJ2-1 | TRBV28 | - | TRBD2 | CASSFGPGLARDEQFF | TGTGCCAGCAGTTTTGGCCCGGGACTAGCGAGGGATGAGCAGTTCTTC
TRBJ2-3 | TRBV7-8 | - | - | CASRPSASTDTQYF | TGTGCCAGCAGACCTAGCGCGAGCACAGATACGCAGTATTTT
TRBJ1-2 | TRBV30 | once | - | CAWSVGLGGYTF | TGTGCCTGGAGTGTCGGGCTGGGTGGCTACACCTTC
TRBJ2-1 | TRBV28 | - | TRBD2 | CASSLSPPPSGRYNEQFF | TGTGCCAGCAGTTTATCACCCCCGCCTAGCGGGAGGTACAATGAGCAGTTCTTC
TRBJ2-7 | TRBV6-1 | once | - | CASSEGALYEQYF | TGTGCCAGCAGTGAGGGGGCCCTCTACGAGCAGTACTTC
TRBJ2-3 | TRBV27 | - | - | CASTPYGLNGDTQYF | TGTGCCAGCACCCCCTATGGACTAAATGGTGATACGCAGTATTTT
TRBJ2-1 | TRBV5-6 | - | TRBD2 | CASSLYGGRARNEQFF | TGTGCCAGCAGCTTGTATGGCGGGAGGGCCAGGAATGAGCAGTTCTTC
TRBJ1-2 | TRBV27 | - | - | CASSSLGGHRGYTF | TGTGCCAGCAGTTCCCTTGGGGGGCATCGCGGCTACACCTTC
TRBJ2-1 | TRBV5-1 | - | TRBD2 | CASTWGGIQAEQFF | TGCGCCAGCACTTGGGGGGGAATACAAGCTGAGCAGTTCTTC
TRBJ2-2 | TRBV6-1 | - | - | CASSEQDTGELFF | TGTGCCAGCAGTGAACAAGACACCGGGGAGCTGTTTTTT
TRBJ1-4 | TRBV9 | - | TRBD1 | CASSRGQPTNEKLFF | TGTGCCAGCTCAAGGGGGCAGCCAACTAATGAAAAACTGTTTTTT
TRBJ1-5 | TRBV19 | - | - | CASSIGLGIRQPQHF | TGTGCCAGTAGTATAGGGCTGGGGATCCGACAGCCCCAGCATTTT
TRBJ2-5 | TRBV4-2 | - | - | CASSQDTRFGQETQYF | TGTGCCAGCAGCCAAGATACCAGGTTTGGCCAAGAGACCCAGTACTTC
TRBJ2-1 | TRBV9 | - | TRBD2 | CASSVGGGSKGNEQFF | TGTGCCAGCAGCGTAGGGGGCGGGAGTAAGGGCAATGAGCAGTTCTTC